Sequencing of this TCR beta chain was carried out in a study of CD8 T cells in ankylosing spondylitis. V dropped 0 bases and J dropped 5 bases, with 20 bases sitting between them. Germline V gives CDR1 MGHRA, CDR2 YSYEKL. The CDR3 has 17 residues. TCRdb reprocessed the 5' RACE reads via MiXCR and lists one record per CDR3 protein. The sample carries around 340,000 distinct CDR3 sequences, roughly 14% recorded once. This clonotype was obtained from a male donor with ankylosing spondylitis or in good health (not recorded which). The sequenced sample consisted of blood, either unsorted or a sorted T cell fraction (not recorded which). V is TRBV4-1 and J is TRBJ2-7; D is perhaps TRBD1 or TRBD2 (6 bases each). The CDR3 sequence is CASSQDKGGRLRNEQYF. The CDR3 bases are TGCGCCAGCAGCCAAGATAAGGGGGGCCGACTTCGGAACGAGCAGTACTTC.